This T cell receptor (beta chain) was captured by sequencing in a study of cytomegalovirus exposure and HLA in healthy donors. Primers: 60 Vbeta forward and 13 Jbeta reverse. Using immunoSEQ multiplex PCR, the repertoire was profiled, and TCRdb retains in-frame clones only, with some absent. The sample shows fewer than 200,000 clones, 78% of them seen only once. As concerns this clone: Its specificity is unknown.

Trimming stripped 5 bases from V and 7 bases from J, with 11 bases between. CDR1 and CDR2 from the germline V gene are DFQATT and SNEGSKA (reference sequence). The CDR3 totals 11 residues. Regarding the study as a whole: TCR sequences were mostly rare, though some public TCRs occurred in many donors.

The chain links TRBV20-1 to TRBJ1-2; D gene uncertain. Sequencing input: PBMCs. The clonotype was recovered from a female donor in good health and CMV-seronegative. The CDR3, as DNA: TGCAGTGCTCGCTGGGAGGCTGGCTACACCTTC. This encodes CSARWEAGYTF.